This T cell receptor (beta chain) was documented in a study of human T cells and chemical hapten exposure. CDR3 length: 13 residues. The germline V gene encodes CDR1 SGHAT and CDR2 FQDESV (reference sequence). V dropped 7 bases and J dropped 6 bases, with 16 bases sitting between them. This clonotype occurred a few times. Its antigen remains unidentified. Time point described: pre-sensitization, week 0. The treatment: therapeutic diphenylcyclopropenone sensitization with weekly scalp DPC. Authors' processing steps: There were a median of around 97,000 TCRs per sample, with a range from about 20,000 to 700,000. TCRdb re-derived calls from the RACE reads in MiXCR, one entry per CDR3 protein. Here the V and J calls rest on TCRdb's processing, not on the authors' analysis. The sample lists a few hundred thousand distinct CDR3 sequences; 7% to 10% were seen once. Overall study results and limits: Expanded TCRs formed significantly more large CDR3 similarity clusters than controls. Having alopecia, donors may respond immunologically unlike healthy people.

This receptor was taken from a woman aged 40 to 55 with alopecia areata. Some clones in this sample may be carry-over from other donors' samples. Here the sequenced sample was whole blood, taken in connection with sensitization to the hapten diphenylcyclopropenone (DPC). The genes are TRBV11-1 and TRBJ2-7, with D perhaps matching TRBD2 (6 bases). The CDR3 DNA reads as TGTGCCAGCAACTTGGCGGGATTATCCGAGCAGTACTTC. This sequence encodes CASNLAGLSEQYF.